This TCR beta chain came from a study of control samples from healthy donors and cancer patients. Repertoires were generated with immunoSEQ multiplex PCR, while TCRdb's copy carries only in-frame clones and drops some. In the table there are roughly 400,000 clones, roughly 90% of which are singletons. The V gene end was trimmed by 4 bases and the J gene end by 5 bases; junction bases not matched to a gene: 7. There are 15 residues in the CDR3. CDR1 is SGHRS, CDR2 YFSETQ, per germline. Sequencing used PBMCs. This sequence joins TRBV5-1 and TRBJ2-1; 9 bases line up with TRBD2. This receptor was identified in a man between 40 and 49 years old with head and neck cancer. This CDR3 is CASSVGLAYNNEQFF. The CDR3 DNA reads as TGCGCCAGCAGCGTGGGACTAGCTTATAACAATGAGCAGTTCTTC.